Shown below are 21 T cell receptor beta chains from a single sample sequenced in a study of blood T cell repertoires in COVID-19. Data came from immunoSEQ multiplex PCR; TCRdb stores just in-frame clones and leaves some out. Altogether tens of thousands of clones are present, about 87% being singletons, with the ten largest covering 15% to 20%. Specimen: peripheral blood. The receptors originated from a human donor in a cohort sampled during active COVID-19.

This clone was picked up one time. The V gene is TRBV5-1, the J gene TRBJ2-2, with 7 nucleotides matching TRBD2. After removal of 4 bases from V and 5 bases from J, the junction contained 14 bases not matched to a gene. CDR3 size: 17 residues. Germline V CDR1 and CDR2: SGHRS, YFSETQ. The CDR3 nucleotides are TGCGCCAGCAGCACTGATGCGAGCGGGGAACGAACCGGGGAGCTGTTTTTT. This encodes CASSTDASGERTGELFF.

The chain combines TRBV25-1 with TRBJ1-2; 9 bases line up with TRBD1. The germline V gene has CDR1 MGHDK and CDR2 SYGVNS. J gave up 6 bases and V 5 bases, and 7 bases lay outside the gene matches. The CDR3 is 14 amino acids. The CDR3: CASSTPDRGDGYTF. The CDR3 coding sequence is TGTGCCAGCAGTACACCCGACAGGGGGGATGGCTACACCTTC.

The rearrangement links TRBV23-1 to TRBJ2-2; 9 positions match TRBD1. TRBV23-1 is reported as an ORF; its role is uncertain. With 0 bases clipped from V and 4 bases from J, the junction kept 0 bases outside the gene matches. This CDR3 has 15 residues. The chain's CDR3 is CASSQSDRGTGELFF. CDR3 nucleotides: TGCGCCAGCAGTCAATCGGACAGGGGCACCGGGGAGCTGTTTTTT.

The chain joins TRBV18 to TRBJ1-5; 10 nucleotides line up with TRBD1. CDR3 size: 14 residues. Trimming removed 2 bases from V and 5 bases from J; junction bases left unmatched: 0. Germline loops: CDR1 KGHSH, CDR2 LQKENI. The CDR3 loop is CASSPGTGDQPQHF. CDR3 bases: TGTGCCAGCTCACCAGGGACAGGGGATCAGCCCCAGCATTTT.

The J gene is TRBJ1-3, the V gene TRBV18; unclear D gene. V was cut by 3 bases and J by 0 bases, with 12 bases left in between. Germline values: CDR1 KGHSH, CDR2 LQKENI. This CDR3 contains 16 residues. The DNA of the CDR3 is TGTGCCAGCTCACCCACGCGCCAAAGCTCTGGAAACACCATATATTTT. It encodes CASSPTRQSSGNTIYF.

This CDR3 reads CASSQDRSGNEKLFF. The CDR3, as DNA: TGTGCCAGCAGCCAAGACAGGTCGGGGAATGAAAAACTGTTTTTT. The chain recombines TRBV4-2 with TRBJ1-4; no clear D gene. There are 15 residues in the CDR3. The V end lost 0 bases, the J end lost 5 bases, and 10 bases lay between the germline ends. CDR1 LGHNA and CDR2 YNFKEQ come from the germline V gene.

The chain links TRBV7-6 to TRBJ1-1; TRBD1 aligns across 9 bases. The CDR3 is 15 amino acids. The V segment lost 5 bases and the J segment 0 bases; nucleotides outside the gene matches: 4. Per the germline V gene, CDR1 is SGHVS and CDR2 is FNYEAQ. Written as DNA, the CDR3 is TGTGCCAGCAGCGAAGGGACAGGGATGAACACTGAAGCTTTCTTT. This encodes CASSEGTGMNTEAFF.

In its sample, this clone was seen once. J is TRBJ1-2 and V is TRBV12-3 or TRBV12-4; D may be TRBD1 (6 bases). The CDR3 loop spans 13 amino acids. Between the trimmed V and J ends, which lost 8 bases and 1 base, there was a span of 11 bases. CDR3 coding DNA: TGTGCCAGCTCAGGGGCAGATAACTATGGCTACACCTTC. Translated: CASSGADNYGYTF.

J is TRBJ2-1 and V is TRBV12-3 or TRBV12-4; no firm D call. The V gene lost 6 bases and the J gene lost 2 bases, with 8 bases spanning the gap. The CDR3 covers 13 residues. The CDR3 DNA reads as TGTGCCAGCAGCCACGGTACCTACAATGAGCAGTTCTTC. It yields the protein CASSHGTYNEQFF.

This clone was seen a single time. V and J are TRBV19 and TRBJ1-1; D is uncertain. There are 13 residues in the CDR3. V shed 3 bases and J shed 3 bases, with 8 bases lying between them. Germline-derived CDR1 and CDR2 are LNHDA and SQIVND (reference sequence). The CDR3 coding sequence is TGTGCCAGTAGTATCCTCGGGGACACTGAAGCTTTCTTT. As protein: CASSILGDTEAFF.

J is TRBJ1-2 and V is TRBV7-8; 7 nucleotides line up with TRBD1. The CDR3 has 16 amino acids. The germline V gene has CDR1 SGHVS and CDR2 FQNEAQ. Trimming removed 6 bases from V and 2 bases from J; junction bases left unmatched: 12. CDR3 sequence reads: CASSYPGTANNYGYTF. In DNA, the CDR3 is TGTGCCAGCAGTTACCCCGGGACAGCGAACAACTATGGCTACACCTTC.

The chain combines TRBV5-1 with TRBJ2-1; TRBD1 matches 10 bases. Germline V gene sequence: CDR1 SGHRS, CDR2 YFSETQ. V was clipped by 4 bases and J by 8 bases; unmatched bases: 12. CDR3 length: 16 amino acids. The CDR3 DNA reads TGCGCCAGCAGCATCCTTAGACAGGGGGCTATCGATGAGCAGTTCTTC. Translated: CASSILRQGAIDEQFF.

The gene calls are TRBV4-1 and TRBJ1-4; D uncertain. Between the trimmed V and J ends, which lost 0 bases and 6 bases, there was a span of 11 bases. The CDR3 is made up of 15 amino acids. The germline V gene has CDR1 MGHRA and CDR2 YSYEKL. The CDR3 is CASSQDRVVDEKLFF. CDR3 bases: TGCGCCAGCAGCCAAGACCGGGTTGTAGATGAAAAACTGTTTTTT.

The rearrangement uses TRBV19 and TRBJ1-1; perhaps TRBD1 as D (6 bases). The CDR3 is made up of 13 amino acids. From germline, CDR1 is LNHDA and CDR2 SQIVND (reference sequence). V lost 2 bases to trimming and J lost 10 bases, with 14 bases between them. DNA of the CDR3: TGTGCCAGTAGTATAAAACAGGGCGTAACAGCTTTCTTT. Amino acid sequence: CASSIKQGVTAFF.

J is TRBJ1-3 and V is TRBV7-2; D is undetermined. Germline CDR1 reads SGHTA; CDR2 reads FQGNSA. Trimming cost V 1 base and J 3 bases, with 16 bases left between them. The CDR3 totals 17 residues. The CDR3 sequence: CASSLDRRSGIGNTIYF. CDR3 DNA: TGTGCCAGCAGCTTAGACCGCCGGTCGGGAATTGGAAACACCATATATTTT.

The chain employs TRBV4-1 and TRBJ2-7, with 10 bases matching TRBD1. With V trimmed by 5 bases and J by 0 bases, 1 base remained unmatched. Per germline, CDR1 MGHRA and CDR2 YSYEKL. The CDR3 is 14 amino acids. The CDR3 region has the DNA TGCGCCAGCAGCGGGACAGGGGACTCCTACGAGCAGTACTTC. Its translation is CASSGTGDSYEQYF.

CDR3 in amino acids: CASSLRLGGTPTFRQYF. The CDR3 coding sequence is TGTGCCAGCAGCTTGCGTTTAGGAGGGACTCCCACGTTCAGGCAGTACTTC. The genes are TRBV5-6 and TRBJ2-7; a weak D match, TRBD2 (6 bases). Deletions cut 1 base from V and 9 bases from J, with 26 bases between. The germline gives CDR1 SGHDT, CDR2 YYEEEE. This CDR3 has 17 residues.

The gene calls are TRBV5-6 and TRBJ2-2, with D possibly TRBD2 on 5 matching bases. Germline assignment: CDR1 SGHDT and CDR2 YYEEEE. The CDR3 sequence is 14 residues long. V was cut by 1 base and J by 6 bases, with 10 bases left in between. CDR3 sequence reads: CASSLFSGAGELFF. CDR3 coding DNA: TGTGCCAGCAGCTTGTTCTCCGGGGCCGGGGAGCTGTTTTTT.

This chain joins TRBV7-9 and TRBJ1-6, with D unresolved. With 5 bases removed from V and 3 bases from J, the gap between germline ends came to 5 bases. The CDR3 has 13 residues. CDR1 and CDR2 from the germline V gene are SEHNR and FQNEAQ (reference sequence). CDR3 sequence reads: CASSRDYNSPLHF. In DNA form, the CDR3 reads TGTGCCAGCAGCCGAGACTATAATTCACCCCTCCACTTT.

The chain links TRBV7-2 to TRBJ2-3; D is ambiguous. Per the germline V gene, CDR1 is SGHTA and CDR2 is FQGNSA. The CDR3 has 12 amino acids. The V gene lost 2 bases and the J gene lost 3 bases, with 3 bases spanning the gap. The CDR3 coding sequence is TGTGCCAGCAGCTTACTAACAGATACGCAGTATTTT. Its translation: CASSLLTDTQYF.

V is TRBV18 and J is TRBJ2-2, with 10 bases identical to TRBD1. This CDR3 has 15 amino acids. J lost 5 bases, V lost 3 bases, and 3 bases had no gene match. The germline V gene encodes CDR1 KGHSH and CDR2 LQKENI. The CDR3 spells CASSPGQGKTGELFF. The CDR3 DNA sequence: TGTGCCAGCTCACCGGGACAGGGGAAAACCGGGGAGCTGTTTTTT.